The 14 T cell receptor beta chains reported below all come from one sample, sequenced in a study of T cells in Graves' hyperthyroidism and ophthalmopathy. There were TCR beta CDR3 regions amplified from RNA transcripts. With the HTBI primer set, the TCR CDR3 went through a first round of RT-PCR. Each CDR3 protein is one row after TCRdb ran MiXCR on the multiplex PCR reads. The sample has around 350,000 distinct CDR3 sequences; about a sixth are singletons. Sequencing was carried out using blood. The receptors shown here come from a woman in her thirties with Graves' hyperthyroidism that later progressed to Graves' ophthalmopathy.

This clonotype was found many times. The J gene is TRBJ2-1, the V gene TRBV28; no clear D. The length of the CDR3 is 14 residues. CDR1 and CDR2 (germline): MDHEN, SYDVKM. V gave up 7 bases and J gave up 7 bases, with 17 bases separating them. The CDR3: CASTASELFNEQFF. The CDR3 nucleotides are TGTGCCAGCACCGCGTCGGAACTATTTAATGAGCAGTTCTTC.

The chain combines TRBV7-6 with TRBJ2-2; TRBD1 might be the D (6 bases). The V and J ends lost 2 bases and 0 bases respectively, with 7 bases between them. Germline-derived CDR1 and CDR2 are SGHVS and FNYEAQ. There are 15 residues in the CDR3. In DNA, the CDR3 is TGTGCCAGCAGCTTAACAGGGTCGAACACCGGGGAGCTGTTTTTT. As protein: CASSLTGSNTGELFF.

This clonotype was observed at least ten times. This chain joins TRBV29-1 and TRBJ1-1, with D uncertain. This CDR3 has 12 amino acids. From germline, CDR1 is SQVTM and CDR2 ANQGSEA. Between the trimmed V and J ends, which lost 4 bases and 3 bases, there was a span of 9 bases. CDR3 DNA sequence: TGCAGCGTTGTATCCGGACACACTGAAGCTTTCTTT. Translated: CSVVSGHTEAFF.

This clonotype was counted at least ten times. The CDR3 here is CASSVDGDTEAFF. The CDR3, as DNA: TGTGCCAGCAGCGTAGACGGAGACACTGAAGCTTTCTTT. V and J are TRBV9 and TRBJ1-1, with unresolved D. Trimming removed 0 bases from V and 3 bases from J, with 6 bases in between. Germline V CDR1 and CDR2: SGDLS, YYNGEE. The length of the CDR3 is 13 residues.

This clonotype has only a few counts. This sequence joins TRBV14 and TRBJ1-2; no clear D gene. Germline loops: CDR1 SGHDN, CDR2 FVKESK. There are 13 residues in the CDR3. Trimming pared 1 base from V and 6 bases from J, leaving 9 bases between. The CDR3 DNA reads as TGTGCCAGCAGCCAAGGGGAGAAGGATGGCTACACCTTC. Protein: CASSQGEKDGYTF.

V usage is TRBV4-1 and J usage is TRBJ1-5; unclear D gene. The V end was cut by 4 bases, the J end by 7 bases, with 17 bases between. The germline V gene has CDR1 MGHRA and CDR2 YSYEKL. CDR3 size: 15 residues. The CDR3: CASSLKKGNGQPQHF. The DNA for the CDR3 is TGCGCCAGCAGCCTAAAGAAGGGAAATGGGCAGCCCCAGCATTTT.

The CDR3 here is CASSQDVTGTGVGELFF. In DNA form, the CDR3 reads TGTGCCAGCAGCCAAGATGTCACCGGGACAGGGGTAGGGGAGCTGTTTTTT. The rearrangement uses TRBV3-1 and TRBJ2-2; 10 positions agree with TRBD1. Germline V lookup: CDR1 LGHDT, CDR2 YNNKEL (reference sequence). V trimming: 0 bases; J trimming: 8 bases; junction bases outside the gene matches: 9. The length of the CDR3 is 17 residues.

This clonotype was seen only a few times. The chain recombines TRBV2 with TRBJ2-3; TRBD1 matches at 11 bases. Losses at the gene ends were 6 bases for V and 3 bases for J; bases not matched to a gene: 8. This CDR3 comprises 16 residues. The germline V gene encodes CDR1 SNHLY and CDR2 FYNNEI. CDR3 sequence: CASSAGTGGLTDTQYF. CDR3 in DNA: TGTGCCAGCAGCGCAGGGACAGGGGGATTGACAGATACGCAGTATTTT.

This clonotype was counted a few times. This chain uses TRBV20-1 with TRBJ2-3; TRBD2 matches at 12 bases. This CDR3 is 15 amino acids long. Trimming removed 6 bases from V and 6 bases from J; junction bases left unmatched: 10. Germline V CDR1 and CDR2: DFQATT, SNEGSKA (reference sequence). CDR3 in amino acids: CSATLAGGPGDTQYF. The CDR3 region has the DNA TGCAGTGCAACTCTAGCGGGAGGGCCGGGGGATACGCAGTATTTT.

The V call is TRBV28, the J call TRBJ2-7; the match to TRBD2 covers 9 bases. V gave up 5 bases and J gave up 4 bases; unmatched junction bases: 6. This CDR3 is 14 amino acids long. In germline, CDR1 is MDHEN, CDR2 SYDVKM. CDR3 protein: CASSPSGKWYEQYF. The CDR3 nucleotides are TGTGCCAGCAGTCCTAGCGGGAAATGGTACGAGCAGTACTTC.

This clonotype was seen a handful of times. The CDR3 loop reads CASSLETDYSPLHF. The CDR3 DNA is TGTGCCAGCAGCTTAGAGACAGATTATTCACCCCTCCACTTT. The rearrangement links TRBV7-9 to TRBJ1-6, with a weak D call TRBD1 (5 bases). V lost 1 base and J 8 bases, leaving 9 bases between the germline ends. Germline CDR1 is SEHNR and CDR2 is FQNEAQ (reference sequence). The CDR3 has 14 amino acids.

J is TRBJ2-1 and V is TRBV24-1, with a tentative D call TRBD2 (6 bases). CDR1 is KGHDR, CDR2 SFDVKD, per germline. The V end was cut by 8 bases, the J end by 0 bases, with 13 bases between. This CDR3 contains 15 residues. The CDR3 DNA sequence: TGTGCCACCACCCGGGCGGGGAGCTCCTACAATGAGCAGTTCTTC. This translates into CATTRAGSSYNEQFF.

This clonotype was recorded a few times. The chain combines TRBV20-1 with TRBJ2-5; a weak D match, TRBD2 (5 bases). This CDR3 region has 13 residues. The V gene lost 1 base and the J gene lost 2 bases, with 8 bases spanning the gap. Germline V gene lookup returns CDR1 DFQATT and CDR2 SNEGSKA (reference sequence). CDR3 in DNA: TGCAGTGCTAGAGGCGGGCCGCAAGAGACCCAGTACTTC. Translation: CSARGGPQETQYF.

This rearrangement joins TRBV28 to TRBJ2-1, with TRBD1 identical over 10 bases. Unmatched junction bases numbered 2, after V lost 2 bases and J lost 4 bases. The CDR3 spans 15 residues. The germline gives CDR1 MDHEN, CDR2 SYDVKM. The CDR3 region is CASSLGGQGYNEQFF. CDR3 in DNA: TGTGCCAGCAGTTTAGGGGGACAGGGGTACAATGAGCAGTTCTTC.